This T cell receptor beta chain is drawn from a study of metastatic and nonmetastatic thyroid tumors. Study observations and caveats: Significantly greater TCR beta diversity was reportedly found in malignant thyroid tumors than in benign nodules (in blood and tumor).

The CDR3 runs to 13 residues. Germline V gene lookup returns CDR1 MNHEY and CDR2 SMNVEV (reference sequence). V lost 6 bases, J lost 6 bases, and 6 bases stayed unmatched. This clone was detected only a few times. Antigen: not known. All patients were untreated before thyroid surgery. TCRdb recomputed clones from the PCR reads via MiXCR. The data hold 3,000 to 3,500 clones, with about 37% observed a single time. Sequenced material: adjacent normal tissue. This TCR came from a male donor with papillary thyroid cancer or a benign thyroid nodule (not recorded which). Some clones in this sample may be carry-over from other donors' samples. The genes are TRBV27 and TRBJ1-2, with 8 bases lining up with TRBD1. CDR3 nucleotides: TGTGCCAGCAGCTCCAAGACAGGGGATGGCTACACCTTC. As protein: CASSSKTGDGYTF.